The rows below give T cell receptor beta chains drawn from one sample of a study of T cells after somatic rescue of genetic block. Produced via immunoSEQ multiplex PCR; TCRdb's table is partial and in-frame only. This sample has fewer than 15,000 clones, with 72% found just once. Sequencing was done on a sample of peripheral blood mononuclear cells (PBMCs). The receptors originated from a boy younger than 18. The CDR3 runs from the conserved cysteine through the conserved F or W. D genes are given only for firm matches.

J: TRBJ1-4
V: TRBV10-3
D: .
CDR3: CAISEAWAEKLFF

J: TRBJ1-4
V: TRBV2
D: .
CDR3: CASRGYPSAPNEKLFF

J: TRBJ1-1
V: TRBV7-8
D: TRBD1
CDR3: CASSFRDRGPVDTEAFF

J: TRBJ2-7
V: TRBV13
D: .
CDR3: CASSLGLGISYEQYF

J: TRBJ1-3
V: TRBV18
D: .
CDR3: CASSYTTTGLSGNTIYF

J: .
V: TRBV10-3
D: .
CDR3: CAISEIIPSYEQYF

J: TRBJ2-2
V: TRBV5-1
D: .
CDR3: CASSLTGENTGELFF

J: TRBJ1-4
V: TRBV19
D: TRBD1
CDR3: CATPQGRNEKLFF

J: TRBJ1-3
V: TRBV9
D: .
CDR3: CASSVVPNTIYF

J: TRBJ1-2
V: TRBV19
D: TRBD1
CDR3: CASRIGTVGGYGYTF

J: TRBJ2-3
V: TRBV9
D: .
CDR3: CASSVQMDPSTDTQYF

J: TRBJ2-5
V: TRBV10-3
D: .
CDR3: CAISGGAQETQYF

J: TRBJ1-5
V: TRBV6-5
D: TRBD1
CDR3: CASSYGTGASNQPQHF

J: TRBJ2-2
V: TRBV6-1
D: .
CDR3: CASSEGGHRVPNTGELFF

J: TRBJ1-5
V: TRBV21-1
D: .
CDR3: CASSFTLHWHHQPQHF

J: TRBJ1-5
V: TRBV6-1
D: .
CDR3: CASSEWGGGQPQHF

J: TRBJ2-3
V: TRBV15
D: .
CDR3: CATSRRGPSTDTQYF

J: TRBJ1-4
V: TRBV6-6
D: .
CDR3: CASTYFGGGGEKLFF

J: TRBJ1-6
V: TRBV7-6
D: .
CDR3: CASSIDRGSSPLHF

J: TRBJ2-7
V: TRBV10-3
D: .
CDR3: CAISGRQESYEQYF

J: TRBJ1-5
V: TRBV5-8
D: TRBD1
CDR3: CASSLRQGDQPQHF

J: TRBJ2-7
V: TRBV21-1
D: .
CDR3: CASSKQDPPGYEQYF

J: TRBJ2-1
V: TRBV11-2
D: .
CDR3: CASRMVPDEQFF

J: TRBJ2-1
V: TRBV27
D: .
CDR3: CASSSLAFSYNEQFF

J: TRBJ1-1
V: TRBV11-3
D: .
CDR3: CASSLEGGTEAFF

J: TRBJ2-6
V: TRBV12-1
D: .
CDR3: CASSIFDVGQSRANVLTF

J: TRBJ1-2
V: TRBV7-9
D: .
CDR3: CASSPRTAQNYGYTF

J: TRBJ1-6
V: TRBV28
D: .
CDR3: CASSSILRSYNSPLHF

J: TRBJ1-5
V: TRBV7-9
D: .
CDR3: CASSLVDQPQHF

J: TRBJ1-2
V: TRBV27
D: .
CDR3: CASSGWGQPPYGYTF

J: TRBJ1-1
V: TRBV5-1
D: .
CDR3: CASSLRPGRLSRDTEAFF

J: TRBJ2-3
V: TRBV10-1
D: .
CDR3: CASSESKSSSGTDTQYF

J: TRBJ1-6
V: TRBV2
D: .
CDR3: CASSEAGIRGKTPLHF

J: TRBJ1-5
V: TRBV7-6
D: TRBD1
CDR3: CASSSGTGGAQPQHF

J: TRBJ2-3
V: TRBV6-1
D: TRBD2
CDR3: CASSEGGSGADTQYF

J: TRBJ2-5
V: TRBV28
D: .
CDR3: CASSHRVMRSQETQYF

J: TRBJ2-1
V: TRBV7-3
D: TRBD1
CDR3: CASSLHRGPDNEQFF

J: TRBJ1-4
V: TRBV27
D: .
CDR3: CASSAFATNEKLFF

J: TRBJ2-1
V: TRBV28
D: TRBD2
CDR3: CASSLGAGGLGQFF

J: TRBJ1-2
V: TRBV7-9
D: .
CDR3: CASSLTGQGKERYTF

J: TRBJ2-7
V: TRBV27
D: TRBD2
CDR3: CASSHKREGPYEQYF

J: TRBJ2-7
V: TRBV7-9
D: TRBD1
CDR3: CASSTGVNEQYF

J: TRBJ2-7
V: TRBV6-6
D: TRBD1
CDR3: CASSRDRGSIYEQYF

J: TRBJ1-5
V: TRBV29-1
D: TRBD1
CDR3: CSVGDWDSGGPQHF